These 6 T cell receptor beta chains originate from one sample sequenced in a study of response to subunit inactivated influenza vaccine. TCRdb passed the RT-PCR reads through MiXCR, listing each CDR3 protein once. The sample records around 480,000 distinct CDR3 sequences, approximately 17% being singletons. The starting material was CD4+ T cells sorted from PBMCs, obtained roughly 24 months after vaccination. These receptors all come from a man between 50 and 70 years old who received an inactivated influenza vaccine.

The chain carries TRBV6-2 or TRBV6-3 and TRBJ2-7; D unresolved. Per the germline V gene, CDR1 is MNHEY and CDR2 is SVGEGT. CDR3 length equals 14 residues. V lost 8 bases and J 3 bases, leaving 17 bases between the germline ends. The DNA of the CDR3 is TGTGCCAGCTGCCCTTACTCATTGGTCTACGAGCAGTACTTC. Its translation: CASCPYSLVYEQYF.

Only a few counts were recorded for this clonotype. This chain joins TRBV14 and TRBJ2-7; D call uncertain. Trimming removed 2 bases from V and 5 bases from J, with 13 bases in between. This CDR3 spans 14 amino acids. Germline CDR1 reads SGHDN; CDR2 reads FVKESK. DNA of the CDR3: TGTGCCAGCAGCCAACGGACCCGACTGGACGAGCAGTACTTC. It specifies CASSQRTRLDEQYF.

This chain joins TRBV7-8 and TRBJ2-2; D ambiguous. Germline V CDR1 and CDR2: SGHVS, FQNEAQ. V gave up 3 bases and J gave up 1 base, with 12 bases separating them. CDR3 length equals 16 residues. CDR3 in DNA: TGTGCCAGCAGCTTCGCCGTAGGCCTGAACACCGGGGAGCTGTTTTTT. Amino acid sequence: CASSFAVGLNTGELFF. Together with reference TRBV7-8 and TRBJ2-2, the CDR3 gives the full variable domain: GAGVSQSPRYKVAKRGQDVALRCDPISGHVSLFWYQQALGQGPEFLTYFQNEAQLDKSGLPSDRFFAERPEGSVSTLKIQRTQQEDSAVYLCASSFAVGLNTGELFFGEGSRLTVL.

This clonotype was detected only once. The J gene is TRBJ2-2, the V gene TRBV29-1; 7 bases match TRBD1. V lost 8 bases and J lost 1; bases outside the gene matches: 4. Germline V gene data show CDR1 as SQVTM and CDR2 as ANQGSEA. The CDR3 has 13 residues. DNA of the CDR3: TGCAGCTTAAGACAGGGGAACACCGGGGAGCTGTTTTTT. This gives the protein CSLRQGNTGELFF.

This clonotype turned up a few times. The chain links TRBV5-1 to TRBJ2-6; possible D gene TRBD1, 5 bases. The CDR3 is 18 amino acids. Trimming stripped 0 bases from V and 0 bases from J, with 13 bases between. The germline V gene encodes CDR1 SGHRS and CDR2 YFSETQ. The CDR3 loop is CASSLEYRTVSGANVLTF. In DNA form, the CDR3 reads TGCGCCAGCAGCTTGGAATACAGGACGGTCTCTGGGGCCAACGTCCTGACTTTC.

This clonotype has only a few counts. The V and J genes are TRBV20-1 and TRBJ2-7, with TRBD1 identical over 7 bases. The germline V gene encodes CDR1 DFQATT and CDR2 SNEGSKA (reference sequence). V lost 6 bases, J lost 0 bases, and 8 bases stayed unmatched. The CDR3 contains 14 residues. CDR3 residues: CSATGTVSSYEQYF. In DNA, the CDR3 is TGCAGTGCGACGGGGACAGTCAGCTCCTACGAGCAGTACTTC.